This TCR beta chain was documented in a study of blood T cell repertoires in COVID-19. About the study: PBMCs, B-cell-depleted T cells, or T cells were the source of the cDNA or gDNA that made up the material.

Authors' processing steps: Reference gene primer amplification gave nucleated cell count estimates. The data were produced by immunoSEQ multiplex PCR, yet TCRdb's version contains in-frame clones alone and is incomplete. The V and J calls and clone size are taken from that table; D and trimming were inferred from the DNA. This table has some 340,000 clones, around 87% appearing once. Two consecutive negative NP/OP PCR tests, clearance, or resolved symptoms defined Cohort 3 recovery. With V trimmed by 3 bases and J by 4 bases, 12 bases remained unmatched. The CDR3 has 16 amino acids. The germline V gene has CDR1 SGHRS and CDR2 YFSETQ.

This receptor was obtained from a woman aged 25-40 years who had recovered from COVID-19. This chain joins TRBV5-1 and TRBJ2-7; 8 bases are shared with TRBD2. The material sequenced was PBMCs or T cells enriched from blood (not recorded which). CDR3 sequence reads: CASSSRGQSGGYEQYF. DNA for the CDR3: TGCGCCAGCAGCTCCCGGGGGCAGAGCGGGGGTTACGAGCAGTACTTC. The whole variable domain, remainder taken from reference TRBV5-1 and TRBJ2-7, is KAGVTQTPRYLIKTRGQQVTLSCSPISGHRSVSWYQQTPGQGLQFLFEYFSETQRNKGNFPGRFSGRQFSNSRSEMNVSTLELGDSALYLCASSSRGQSGGYEQYFGPGTRLTVT.